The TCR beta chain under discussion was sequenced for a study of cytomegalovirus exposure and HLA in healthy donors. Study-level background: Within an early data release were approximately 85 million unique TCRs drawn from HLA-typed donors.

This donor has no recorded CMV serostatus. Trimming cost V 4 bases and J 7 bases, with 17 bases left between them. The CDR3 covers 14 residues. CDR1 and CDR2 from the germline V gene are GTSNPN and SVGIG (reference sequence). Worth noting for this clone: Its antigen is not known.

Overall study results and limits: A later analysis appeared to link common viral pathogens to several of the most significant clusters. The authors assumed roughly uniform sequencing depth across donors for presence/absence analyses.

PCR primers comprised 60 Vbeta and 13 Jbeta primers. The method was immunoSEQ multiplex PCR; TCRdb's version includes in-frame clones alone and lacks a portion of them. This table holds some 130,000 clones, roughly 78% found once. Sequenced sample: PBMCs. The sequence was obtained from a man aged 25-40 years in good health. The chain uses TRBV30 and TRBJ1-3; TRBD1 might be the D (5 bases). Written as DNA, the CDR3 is TGTGCCTGGACCCCAGGCCCCAAGGGGAACACCATATATTTT. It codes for CAWTPGPKGNTIYF.